The 6 T cell receptor beta chains reported below all come from one sample, sequenced in a study of cytomegalovirus exposure and HLA in healthy donors. The PCR had 60 Vbeta and 13 Jbeta primers. The repertoire was sequenced with immunoSEQ multiplex PCR; TCRdb's copy has only in-frame clones and lacks some. The table has approximately 150,000 clones, 70% to 85% seen once; the top ten hold more than 3.5%. Material: PBMCs. Source of these receptors: a young man in good health and CMV-seropositive.

The chain recombines TRBV5-6 with TRBJ1-1; the match to TRBD1 covers 7 bases. Germline values: CDR1 SGHDT, CDR2 YYEEEE. This CDR3 is built from 14 residues. V trimming: 4 bases; J trimming: 2 bases; junction bases outside the gene matches: 5. The CDR3 region is CASSPGQSNTEAFF. CDR3 bases: TGTGCCAGCAGCCCGGGACAGAGCAACACTGAAGCTTTCTTT.

The chain couples TRBV7-9 to TRBJ1-2; 7 bases align to TRBD1. Trimming cost V 4 bases and J 1 base; bases outside gene matches: 6. CDR1 and CDR2 from the germline V gene are SEHNR and FQNEAQ (reference sequence). The CDR3 runs 15 residues. CDR3 sequence reads: CASSSTTGINYGYTF. DNA of the CDR3: TGTGCCAGCAGCTCGACGACAGGGATTAACTATGGCTACACCTTC. The variable domain in full, with the rest retrieved from reference TRBV7-9 and TRBJ1-2, is DTGVSQNPRHKITKRGQNVTFRCDPISEHNRLYWYRQTLGQGPEFLTYFQNEAQLEKSRLLSDRFSAERPKGSFSTLEIQRTEQGDSAMYLCASSSTTGINYGYTFGSGTRLTVV.

This clone showed up just a few times. The chain employs TRBV5-4 and TRBJ1-1, with D perhaps TRBD1 (6 bases). Germline-derived CDR1 and CDR2 are SGHNT and YYREEE (reference sequence). CDR3 length: 11 residues. V shed 7 bases and J shed 11 bases, with 15 bases lying between them. The CDR3 reads CASSAGAGAFF. CDR3 nucleotide sequence: TGTGCCAGCTCGGCGGGGGCGGGGGCTTTCTTT.

This clone has only one observation. This rearrangement joins TRBV6-5 to TRBJ2-1; D possibly corresponds to TRBD2 (5 bases). The CDR3 runs 14 residues. Germline lookup yields CDR1 MNHEY and CDR2 SVGAGI. Between the trimmed V and J ends, which lost 2 bases and 5 bases, there was a span of 10 bases. The CDR3, as DNA: TGTGCCAGCAGTTACGCGATAGCGAACAATGAGCAGTTCTTC. This encodes CASSYAIANNEQFF.

This chain joins TRBV7-2 and TRBJ2-7, with 12 bases aligning to TRBD2. The CDR3 is made up of 16 amino acids. Trimming cost V 2 bases and J 3 bases; bases outside gene matches: 5. CDR1 is SGHTA and CDR2 is FQGNSA in the germline V gene. Written as DNA, the CDR3 is TGTGCCAGCAGCTTACAGACTAGCGGGGGCCACTACGAGCAGTACTTC. This codes for CASSLQTSGGHYEQYF.

V gene TRBV28 combines with J gene TRBJ2-5; D unresolved. Germline CDR1 MDHEN, CDR2 SYDVKM. Deletions cut 6 bases from V and 4 bases from J, with 12 bases between. This CDR3 has 13 residues. This CDR3 is CASSPDPRETQYF. Written as DNA, the CDR3 is TGTGCCAGCAGCCCCGATCCCAGAGAGACCCAGTACTTC.